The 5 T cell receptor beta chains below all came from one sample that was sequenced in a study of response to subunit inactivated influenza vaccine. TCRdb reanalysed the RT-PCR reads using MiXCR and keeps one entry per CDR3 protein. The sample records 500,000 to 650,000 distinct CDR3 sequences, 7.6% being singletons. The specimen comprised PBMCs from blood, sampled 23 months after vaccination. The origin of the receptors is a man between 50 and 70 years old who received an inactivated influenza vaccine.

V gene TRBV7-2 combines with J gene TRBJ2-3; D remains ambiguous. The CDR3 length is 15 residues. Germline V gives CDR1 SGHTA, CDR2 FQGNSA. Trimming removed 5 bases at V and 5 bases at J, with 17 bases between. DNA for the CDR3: TGTGCCAGCAGCCTCCGGGCCAGGCAACAAGATACGCAGTATTTT. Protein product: CASSLRARQQDTQYF.

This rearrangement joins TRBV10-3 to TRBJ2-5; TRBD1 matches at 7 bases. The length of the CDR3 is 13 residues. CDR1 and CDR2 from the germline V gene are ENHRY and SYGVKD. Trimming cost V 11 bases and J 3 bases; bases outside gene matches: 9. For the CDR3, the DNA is TGTGCCTCAAACTCCCAGGGGGAAGAGACCCAGTACTTC. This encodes CASNSQGEETQYF.

The CDR3 loop reads CASSLHQGGYGYTF. The CDR3 bases are TGTGCCAGCAGCTTGCACCAGGGTGGCTATGGCTACACCTTC. The V and J genes are TRBV5-6 and TRBJ1-2, with D perhaps TRBD1 (5 bases). V lost 1 base to trimming and J lost 4 bases, with 11 bases between them. There are 14 residues in the CDR3. Looked up from germline, CDR1 is SGHDT and CDR2 is YYEEEE.

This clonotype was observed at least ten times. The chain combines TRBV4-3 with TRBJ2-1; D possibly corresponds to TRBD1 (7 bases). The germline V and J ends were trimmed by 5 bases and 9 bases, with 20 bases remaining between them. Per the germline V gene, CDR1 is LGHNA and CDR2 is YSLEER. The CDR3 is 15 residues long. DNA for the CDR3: TGCGCCAGCAGCTACAGTCTAAGGGGGGACAGTGAGCAGTTCTTC. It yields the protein CASSYSLRGDSEQFF.

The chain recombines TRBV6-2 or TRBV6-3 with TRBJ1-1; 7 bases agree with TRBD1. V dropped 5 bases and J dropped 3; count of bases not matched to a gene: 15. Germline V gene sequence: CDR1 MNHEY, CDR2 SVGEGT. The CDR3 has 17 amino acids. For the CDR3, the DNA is TGTGCCAGCAGTCCCGACAGGGTGCTTCGGTGGGACACTGAAGCTTTCTTT. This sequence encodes CASSPDRVLRWDTEAFF.